A single sample is the source of the 30 T cell receptor beta chains below, sequenced in a study of cytomegalovirus exposure and HLA in healthy donors. Primers: 60 Vbeta forward and 13 Jbeta reverse. The protocol was immunoSEQ multiplex PCR, while the TCRdb copy is restricted to in-frame clones and leaves out a portion. The table lists 100,000 to 120,000 clones, about 80% of them singletons. Sequenced: PBMCs. Source of these receptors: a woman aged 60-75 years in good health and CMV-seropositive.

V is TRBV2 and J is TRBJ2-7; D perhaps matches TRBD1 (6 bases). Per the germline V gene, CDR1 is SNHLY and CDR2 is FYNNEI. Deletions cut 8 bases from V and 0 bases from J, with 8 bases between. The CDR3 loop spans 12 amino acids. In DNA form, the CDR3 reads TGTGCCAGCCAGGGGTACTCCTACGAGCAGTACTTC. This gives the protein CASQGYSYEQYF.

The gene calls are TRBV11-2 and TRBJ2-1; 9 bases align to TRBD2. Germline loops: CDR1 SGHAT, CDR2 FQNNGV. After removal of 1 base from V and 8 bases from J, the junction contained 9 bases not matched to a gene. The CDR3 totals 16 residues. CDR3 nucleotide sequence: TGTGCCAGCAGCTTAGTAGGTGCGGGAGGGGGTCATGAGCAGTTCTTC. Translated: CASSLVGAGGGHEQFF. The complete variable domain, with remaining parts taken from reference TRBV11-2 and TRBJ2-1, reads EAGVAQSPRYKIIEKRQSVAFWCNPISGHATLYWYQQILGQGPKLLIQFQNNGVVDDSQLPKDRFSAERLKGVDSTLKIQPAKLEDSAVYLCASSLVGAGGGHEQFFGPGTRLTVL.

J is TRBJ1-2 and V is TRBV6-5; TRBD1 is a possible D gene (5 bases). V was trimmed by 0 bases and J by 6 bases, leaving 14 bases between them. Germline V lookup: CDR1 MNHEY, CDR2 SVGAGI. CDR3 length: 15 residues. In DNA form, the CDR3 reads TGTGCCAGCAGTTACTCCGGCAGGGAGGGCGATGGCTACACCTTC. It codes for CASSYSGREGDGYTF.

This chain links TRBV28 with TRBJ1-3; D unclear. This CDR3 is 13 amino acids long. V was cut by 6 bases and J by 0 bases, with 6 bases left in between. Germline CDR1 and CDR2: MDHEN and SYDVKM. The CDR3 spells CASRRISGNTIYF. CDR3 DNA: TGTGCCAGCAGGAGGATCTCTGGAAACACCATATATTTT.

CDR3 in amino acids: CASSDRTSNTEAFF. The CDR3 nucleotides read TGCGCCAGCAGCGACAGGACGAGTAACACTGAAGCTTTCTTT. The rearrangement uses TRBV5-1 and TRBJ1-1, with a weak D call TRBD1 (6 bases). CDR1 and CDR2 from the germline V gene are SGHRS and YFSETQ. CDR3 length: 14 residues. Trimming pared 4 bases from V and 2 bases from J, leaving 12 bases between.

The gene calls are TRBV5-1 and TRBJ1-2, with D possibly being TRBD1 (5 bases). Germline CDR1 SGHRS, CDR2 YFSETQ. V was clipped by 3 bases and J by 3 bases, with 12 bases between them. The CDR3 has 14 amino acids. Written as DNA, the CDR3 is TGCGCCAGCAGCTCCACGACAGCTGACTATGGCTACACCTTC. Its protein product is CASSSTTADYGYTF. The variable domain in full, completed from reference TRBV5-1 and TRBJ1-2, reads KAGVTQTPRYLIKTRGQQVTLSCSPISGHRSVSWYQQTPGQGLQFLFEYFSETQRNKGNFPGRFSGRQFSNSRSEMNVSTLELGDSALYLCASSSTTADYGYTFGSGTRLTVV.

The rearrangement joins TRBV7-9 to TRBJ2-2; D might be TRBD2 (5 bases). Trimming shortened V by 5 bases and J by 9 bases, and 19 bases separated the two germline ends. Per germline, CDR1 SEHNR and CDR2 FQNEAQ (reference sequence). This CDR3 is 15 amino acids long. This CDR3 reads CASSRRGESGWELFF. CDR3 sequence (DNA): TGTGCCAGCAGCCGGCGCGGTGAATCGGGATGGGAGCTGTTTTTT.

The chain employs TRBV6-1 and TRBJ2-7; TRBD1 matches 7 bases. CDR3 size: 15 residues. Germline V gene data show CDR1 as MNHNS and CDR2 as SASEGT. V lost 2 bases and J lost 3; bases outside the gene matches: 7. CDR3 loop: CASSESRDSLYEQYF. CDR3 in DNA: TGTGCCAGCAGTGAAAGTAGGGACAGCCTCTACGAGCAGTACTTC.

This clone was counted once. The CDR3 loop reads CASSPLSYSTDTQYF. The DNA for the CDR3 is TGTGCCAGCAGCCCCCTTTCTTATAGCACAGATACGCAGTATTTT. V and J are TRBV9 and TRBJ2-3; D is undetermined. The V end lost 4 bases, the J end lost 0 bases, and 12 bases lay between the germline ends. The germline V gene has CDR1 SGDLS and CDR2 YYNGEE. The CDR3 totals 15 residues.

The V and J genes are TRBV6-1 and TRBJ2-5; no definite D call. V dropped 4 bases and J dropped 0 bases, with 6 bases sitting between them. The CDR3 totals 13 residues. Germline assignment: CDR1 MNHNS and CDR2 SASEGT. CDR3 DNA sequence: TGTGCCAGCAGTGTCCGCGACCAAGAGACCCAGTACTTC. This translates into CASSVRDQETQYF.

The chain has TRBV18 and TRBJ2-3, with D perhaps TRBD2 (5 bases). Trimming cost V 6 bases and J 6 bases, with 13 bases left between them. Germline V gene lookup returns CDR1 KGHSH and CDR2 LQKENI. The CDR3 length is 13 residues. CDR3 in DNA: TGTGCCAGCTCGTCGATAAGCGGCGATACGCAGTATTTT. Protein product: CASSSISGDTQYF.

This clone was recorded once. The chain combines TRBV7-9 with TRBJ2-7; TRBD1 matches at 8 bases. CDR3 length equals 13 residues. CDR1 SEHNR and CDR2 FQNEAQ come from the germline V gene (reference sequence). V shed 1 base and J 6 bases; nucleotides not matched to a gene: 2. The CDR3, as DNA: TGTGCCAGCAGCTTAGTACAGGGGGTCGAGCAGTACTTC. It specifies CASSLVQGVEQYF.

The chain is built from TRBV6-6 and TRBJ1-2, with 7 bases matching TRBD1. The CDR3 is 13 amino acids. V shed 7 bases, J shed 4 bases, and the junction held 6 bases outside the gene matches. Germline V lookup: CDR1 MNHNY, CDR2 SVGAGI (reference sequence). The CDR3 region is CASTLDRFYGYTF. The DNA for the CDR3 is TGTGCCAGCACCCTGGACAGGTTCTATGGCTACACCTTC.

The V and J genes are TRBV30 and TRBJ1-1; D is undetermined. Trimming shortened V by 5 bases and J by 5 bases, and 15 bases separated the two germline ends. The CDR3 is made up of 13 amino acids. Germline assignment: CDR1 GTSNPN and CDR2 SVGIG (reference sequence). The CDR3 bases are TGTGCCTGGGAGGATATTCCAAAGACTGAAGCTTTCTTT. Protein sequence: CAWEDIPKTEAFF.

The chain couples TRBV5-1 to TRBJ2-1, with TRBD1 as a possible D gene (6 bases). The V end was cut by 1 base, the J end by 4 bases, with 15 bases between. The CDR3 runs to 16 residues. The germline V gene encodes CDR1 SGHRS and CDR2 YFSETQ. This CDR3 reads CASSLFKGRGYNEQFF. The CDR3 nucleotides are TGCGCCAGCAGCTTGTTTAAGGGTAGGGGGTACAATGAGCAGTTCTTC.

The chain employs TRBV28 and TRBJ1-2; TRBD1 is a possible D gene (6 bases). Germline V lookup: CDR1 MDHEN, CDR2 SYDVKM. The V and J ends lost 6 bases and 4 bases respectively, with 12 bases between them. The CDR3 length is 13 residues. CDR3 bases: TGTGCCAGCAGACCTGGACAGTCCTATGGCTACACCTTC. Its translation: CASRPGQSYGYTF.

This clone showed up just a few times. CDR3 nucleotides: TGTGCCAGCAGCCTAAGGGGGTACGAGCAGTACTTC. Residues: CASSLRGYEQYF. V usage is TRBV6-5 and J usage is TRBJ2-7, with D possibly being TRBD1 (6 bases). This CDR3 is built from 12 residues. CDR1 and CDR2 from the germline V gene are MNHEY and SVGAGI. The germline V and J ends were trimmed by 6 bases and 4 bases, with 10 bases remaining between them.

This chain connects TRBV7-9 to TRBJ1-1; TRBD1 might be the D (5 bases). In germline, CDR1 is SEHNR, CDR2 FQNEAQ (reference sequence). The V and J ends lost 5 bases and 0 bases respectively, with 16 bases between them. This CDR3 is built from 16 residues. Here the CDR3 DNA reads TGTGCCAGCAGCCACGGGGGGGGAGACATGAACACTGAAGCTTTCTTT. Amino acids: CASSHGGGDMNTEAFF.

This chain links TRBV10-3 with TRBJ1-2; 11 bases map to TRBD1. CDR1 is ENHRY, CDR2 SYGVKD, per germline. The CDR3 extends over 13 amino acids. Losses at the gene ends were 7 bases for V and 3 bases for J; bases not matched to a gene: 1. The CDR3, as DNA: TGTGCCATCACGGGACAGGGGGACTATGGCTACACCTTC. It yields the protein CAITGQGDYGYTF.

This chain joins TRBV28 and TRBJ2-7; 10 positions agree with TRBD1. The CDR3 contains 15 residues. Germline V gene sequence: CDR1 MDHEN, CDR2 SYDVKM. Trimming at V came to 3 bases and at J to 2 bases, leaving 4 bases not matched to a gene. The CDR3 coding sequence is TGTGCCAGCAGTTTCGACAGGGGGCGCCCCTACGAGCAGTACTTC. Protein: CASSFDRGRPYEQYF. Looking up the rest from reference TRBV28 and TRBJ2-7 gives the full variable domain: DVKVTQSSRYLVKRTGEKVFLECVQDMDHENMFWYRQDPGLGLRLIYFSYDVKMKEKGDIPEGYSVSREKKERFSLILESASTNQTSMYLCASSFDRGRPYEQYFGPGTRLTVT.

The J gene is TRBJ1-5, the V gene TRBV7-9; D is unresolved. The CDR3 sequence is 17 residues long. V was clipped by 5 bases and J by 3 bases, with 20 bases between them. Per the germline V gene, CDR1 is SEHNR and CDR2 is FQNEAQ (reference sequence). This CDR3 is CASSPSGATKYNQPQHF. CDR3 nucleotide sequence: TGTGCCAGCAGCCCCAGCGGTGCAACCAAGTACAATCAGCCCCAGCATTTT.

The CDR3 here is CASSVYTMGARETQYF. CDR3 sequence (DNA): TGTGCCAGCAGCGTGTACACTATGGGGGCTAGGGAGACCCAGTACTTC. The chain recombines TRBV9 with TRBJ2-5, with D possibly being TRBD1 (6 bases). The germline CDR1 and CDR2 sequences are SGDLS and YYNGEE. The CDR3 spans 16 residues. The V end was cut by 2 bases, the J end by 5 bases, with 19 bases between.

V usage is TRBV29-1 and J usage is TRBJ2-6, with D possibly matching TRBD1 (6 bases). The CDR3 spans 14 residues. The germline CDR1 and CDR2 sequences are SQVTM and ANQGSEA. V lost 6 bases to trimming and J lost 4 bases, with 13 bases between them. The CDR3 region has the DNA TGCAGCGTATCAGGGGCAATAGGGGCCAACGTCCTGACTTTC. Its protein product is CSVSGAIGANVLTF.

The chain links TRBV27 to TRBJ2-3; the D gene is possibly TRBD1 (6 bases). The germline CDR1 and CDR2 sequences are MNHEY and SMNVEV (reference sequence). The germline V and J ends were trimmed by 4 bases and 7 bases, with 18 bases remaining between them. The CDR3 totals 15 residues. The CDR3 loop reads CASSWAGVPQNTQYF. The CDR3 nucleotides are TGTGCCAGCAGTTGGGCAGGGGTCCCCCAGAATACGCAGTATTTT.

The table lists this clone with a count of one. The chain joins TRBV11-2 to TRBJ2-7; tentatively, D is TRBD2 (6 bases). This CDR3 is built from 16 residues. Germline V gene data show CDR1 as SGHAT and CDR2 as FQNNGV. V was cut by 4 bases and J by 4 bases, with 20 bases left in between. The CDR3 DNA reads TGTGCCAGCAGCTCCTTGAGGGGACTGGATTATTACGAGCAGTACTTC. Protein: CASSSLRGLDYYEQYF.

This clone was seen only a few times. The CDR3 loop is CASSREASYEQYF. The CDR3 nucleotides are TGCGCCAGCAGCAGGGAGGCCTCCTACGAGCAGTACTTC. The gene calls are TRBV5-1 and TRBJ2-7; D might be TRBD2 (6 bases). Germline CDR1 SGHRS, CDR2 YFSETQ. V was clipped by 4 bases and J by 0 bases, with 8 bases between them. This CDR3 is built from 13 residues.

The V call is TRBV6-5, the J call TRBJ1-4; 8 nucleotides match TRBD1. CDR1 is MNHEY, CDR2 SVGAGI, per germline. The V gene end was trimmed by 6 bases and the J gene end by 4 bases; junction bases not matched to a gene: 4. The length of the CDR3 is 14 residues. Here the CDR3 DNA reads TGTGCCAGCAGCATGACAGGGGTTAATGAAAAACTGTTTTTT. Encoded protein: CASSMTGVNEKLFF.

As for this clone: Relative to the germline gene, one junction end is altered; a read error may explain this. The chain links TRBV7-9 to TRBJ1-5; D perhaps matches TRBD1 (6 bases). The CDR3 loop spans 13 amino acids. Germline V gene data show CDR1 as SEHNR and CDR2 as FQNEAQ (reference sequence). CDR3 residues: CSSSLQQGQPQHF. The CDR3 DNA follows: TGTTCCAGCAGCTTACAACAGGGCCAGCCCCAGCATTTT.

This clone has a single count. The chain employs TRBV7-3 and TRBJ2-4; 11 positions match TRBD2. The CDR3 totals 13 residues. CDR1 is SGHTA, CDR2 FQGTGA, per germline. Unmatched junction bases numbered 2, after V lost 3 bases and J lost 10 bases. The CDR3 coding sequence is TGTGCCAGCAGCTTGGCTAGCGGGAGGATTCAGTACTTC. The encoded protein is CASSLASGRIQYF. The full variable domain, with the rest looked up from reference TRBV7-3 and TRBJ2-4, is GAGVSQTPSNKVTEKGKYVELRCDPISGHTALYWYRQSLGQGPEFLIYFQGTGAADDSGLPNDRFFAVRPEGSVSTLKIQRTERGDSAVYLCASSLASGRIQYFGAGTRLSVL.

A note on this clone: One junction end disagrees with the germline gene, perhaps due to a read error. This chain uses TRBV7-7 with TRBJ2-3, with D possibly being TRBD2 (8 bases). The CDR3 sequence is 15 residues long. The germline V gene encodes CDR1 SSHAT and CDR2 FNYEAQ (reference sequence). The chain's CDR3 is CASSISGQRGDTQYF. CDR3 nucleotide sequence: TGTGCTAGCAGCATTTCGGGACAGCGGGGGGATACGCAGTATTTT.